These T cell receptor beta chains were read from a single sample in a study of identical twins. TCRdb ran MiXCR on the 5' RACE reads and lists one entry per CDR3 protein. The table includes hundreds of thousands of distinct CDR3 sequences, about 22% detected once. These data are also associated with another study on yellow fever vaccine responses in identical twins.

The sample was CD4+ T cells sorted from blood. The receptors originated from a woman aged 18-29 years in good health. Both conserved end residues are trimmed from each CDR3. Size is omitted from some rows. Given values are once, few, many or a class for expanded clones.

J: TRBJ2-1; V: TRBV5-1; size: few; CDR3: ASSLEGDRVNEQF
J: TRBJ2-5; V: TRBV29-1; size: -; CDR3: SVERASGGLETQY
J: TRBJ2-4; V: TRBV18; size: -; CDR3: ASSPPGQLNIQY
J: TRBJ2-3; V: TRBV28; size: few; CDR3: ASSPSGTGKDTQY
J: TRBJ2-2; V: TRBV19; size: -; CDR3: ASSFSGQGTGELF
J: TRBJ2-3; V: TRBV24-1; size: -; CDR3: ATSDLLKGSDTQY
J: TRBJ2-3; V: TRBV7-9; size: -; CDR3: ASREIRFSTDTQY
J: TRBJ1-1; V: TRBV12-3/TRBV12-4; size: -; CDR3: ASSVYVGGKAEAF
J: TRBJ2-3; V: TRBV14; size: -; CDR3: ASSRLAGGVDTQY
J: TRBJ1-5; V: TRBV29-1; size: many; CDR3: SVEDPGQPQH
J: TRBJ1-1; V: TRBV5-1; size: many; CDR3: ASSQAGPLNTEAF
J: TRBJ2-6; V: TRBV2; size: -; CDR3: ASSPLAGAGSGANVLT
J: TRBJ2-1; V: TRBV11-2; size: few; CDR3: ASSTTRGTYNEQF
J: TRBJ2-2; V: TRBV12-3/TRBV12-4; size: -; CDR3: ASGSGHMNTGELF
J: TRBJ2-7; V: TRBV5-1; size: -; CDR3: ASSRAWTSGFNEQY
J: TRBJ2-3; V: TRBV7-8; size: -; CDR3: ASSPMTSGVGDTQY
J: TRBJ2-2; V: TRBV18; size: -; CDR3: ASSPLSANTGELF